These 6 T cell receptor beta chains were sequenced from one sample in a study of breast tumors, draining lymph nodes, adjacent tissues. MiXCR was run by TCRdb on the multiplex PCR reads, yielding one entry per CDR3 protein. Found here are 180,000 or so distinct CDR3 sequences, about 33% of them singletons; the top ten hold 3% to 4%. Samples came from axillary lymph nodes draining the breast cancer. Sequenced input: axillary lymph node tissue. The receptors derive from a female donor with breast cancer. Some clones in this sample may be carry-over from other donors' samples.

The V call is TRBV5-1, the J call TRBJ2-2; possibly TRBD1 for D (5 bases). With 6 bases removed from V and 4 bases from J, the gap between germline ends came to 16 bases. The CDR3 spans 15 residues. Germline V gene sequence: CDR1 SGHRS, CDR2 YFSETQ. This CDR3 is CASIEADMSTGELFF. The CDR3 region has the DNA TGCGCCAGCATAGAGGCGGACATGAGCACCGGGGAGCTGTTTTTT.

This clonotype was seen at least ten times. The chain recombines TRBV20-1 with TRBJ1-2; D is undetermined. CDR1 and CDR2 (germline): DFQATT, SNEGSKA (reference sequence). The CDR3 extends over 12 amino acids. V was shortened by 0 bases and J by 5 bases, with 7 bases between the two germline ends. CDR3 DNA sequence: TGCAGTGCTAGAGATCAAGGGTATGGCTACACCTTC. This codes for CSARDQGYGYTF.

This clonotype was detected a few times. A much larger clone lies one base from this, so it may be a read error. The rearrangement joins TRBV11-2 to TRBJ2-7; either TRBD1 or TRBD2 may supply D (5 bases each). Trimming stripped 1 base from V and 3 bases from J, with 16 bases between. Germline V CDR1 and CDR2: SGHAT, FQNNGV. The length of the CDR3 is 16 residues. Written as DNA, the CDR3 is TGTGCCAGCAGCTTAGTCTCCGGGGCGTCCGACTACGAGCAGTACTTC. Its protein is CASSLVSGASDYEQYF.

The chain recombines TRBV28 with TRBJ2-2; TRBD2 is a possible D gene (6 bases). This CDR3 has 12 residues. The germline V gene encodes CDR1 MDHEN and CDR2 SYDVKM. Trimming took off 11 bases at V and 6 bases at J, with 13 bases between the two ends. Here the CDR3 DNA reads TGTGCCTCTGAATGGGAGGCCGGGGAGCTGTTTTTT. Encoded protein: CASEWEAGELFF.

This clonotype was detected ten times or more. V usage is TRBV30 and J usage is TRBJ1-2; D is uncertain. Trimming shortened V by 0 bases and J by 8 bases, and 19 bases separated the two germline ends. The CDR3 contains 15 residues. CDR1 is GTSNPN, CDR2 SVGIG, per germline (reference sequence). CDR3: CAWSVYAHQPSGYTF. The CDR3 DNA reads as TGTGCCTGGAGTGTATATGCTCATCAGCCGTCCGGCTACACCTTC.

Notes on this clonotype: At one end the junction does not follow the germline gene, possibly because of a read error. The J gene is TRBJ1-6, the V gene TRBV5-6, with TRBD1 as a possible D gene (5 bases). In germline, CDR1 is SGHDT, CDR2 YYEEEE. There are 14 residues in the CDR3. CDR3 in amino acids: CANSLGQTGSPLHF. The DNA for the CDR3 is TGTGCCAACAGCTTGGGGCAAACGGGGTCACCCCTCCACTTT.